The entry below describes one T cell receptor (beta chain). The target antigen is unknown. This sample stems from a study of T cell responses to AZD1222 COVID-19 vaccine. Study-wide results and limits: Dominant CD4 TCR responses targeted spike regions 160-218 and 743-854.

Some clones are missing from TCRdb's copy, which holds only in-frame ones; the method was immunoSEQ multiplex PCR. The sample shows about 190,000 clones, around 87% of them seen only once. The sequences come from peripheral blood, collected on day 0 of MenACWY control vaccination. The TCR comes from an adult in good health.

The DNA of the CDR3 is TGTGCCACCAGTGAGGGGGACGACTATAGCAATCAGCCCCAGCATTTT. It codes for CATSEGDDYSNQPQHF. This chain joins TRBV24-1 and TRBJ1-5; weak D call: TRBD1 (5 bases). Deletions cut 4 bases from V and 0 bases from J, with 12 bases between. Per the germline V gene, CDR1 is KGHDR and CDR2 is SFDVKD. The CDR3 totals 16 residues.